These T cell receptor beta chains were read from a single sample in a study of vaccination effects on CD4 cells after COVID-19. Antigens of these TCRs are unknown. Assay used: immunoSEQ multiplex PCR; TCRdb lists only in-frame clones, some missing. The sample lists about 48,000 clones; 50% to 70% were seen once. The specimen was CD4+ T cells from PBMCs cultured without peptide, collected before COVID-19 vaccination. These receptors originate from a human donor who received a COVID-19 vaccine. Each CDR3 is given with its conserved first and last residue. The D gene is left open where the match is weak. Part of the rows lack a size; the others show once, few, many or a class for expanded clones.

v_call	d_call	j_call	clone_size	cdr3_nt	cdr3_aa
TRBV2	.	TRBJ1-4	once	TGTGCCAGCAGTGAGTCTGGGGGGGCTAATGAAAAACTGTTTTTT	CASSESGGANEKLFF
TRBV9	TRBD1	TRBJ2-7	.	TGTGCCAGCAGCACGGGGACAGGCCAAGACTCCTACGAGCAGTACTTC	CASSTGTGQDSYEQYF
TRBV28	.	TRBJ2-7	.	TGTGCCAACTCCCCCGGGGGCACTACCCGGGCCGAGCAGTACTTC	CANSPGGTTRAEQYF
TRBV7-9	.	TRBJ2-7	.	TGTGCCAGCAGCTTAGTGGGGCAGGGTTCCTACGAGCAGTACTTC	CASSLVGQGSYEQYF
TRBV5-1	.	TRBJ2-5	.	TGCGCCAGCAGCTTGGGCGGAGAAGAGACCCAGTACTTC	CASSLGGEETQYF
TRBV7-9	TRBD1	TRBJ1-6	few	TGTGCCAGCAGCTTAACAGGGGAGGCCCTCCACTTT	CASSLTGEALHF
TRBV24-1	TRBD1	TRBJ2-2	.	TGTGCCACCAGTGCCCCGGACAGGGTGGGCACCGGGGAGCTGTTTTTT	CATSAPDRVGTGELFF
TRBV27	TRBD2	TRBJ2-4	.	TGTGCCAGCAGGCCGGCGGGACTAGCGGAGCAAAACATTCAGTACTTC	CASRPAGLAEQNIQYF
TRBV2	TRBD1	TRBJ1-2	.	TGTGCCAGCACCCGGGACAGACTAGGGAGTAACTATGGCTACACCTTC	CASTRDRLGSNYGYTF
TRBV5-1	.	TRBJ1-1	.	TGCGCCAGCAGCTTCACCCGACCACAGGTGGGGAACACTGAAGCTTTCTTT	CASSFTRPQVGNTEAFF
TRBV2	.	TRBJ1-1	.	TGTGCCAGCTGTAGAATTGCGACAGCGAACACTGAAGCTTTCTTT	CASCRIATANTEAFF
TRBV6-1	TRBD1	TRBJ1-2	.	TGTGCCAGCAGTGATGTTGGGACAGGAACAAGTTCGGGTGGCTACACCTTC	CASSDVGTGTSSGGYTF
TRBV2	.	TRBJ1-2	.	TGTGCCAGCAGTGGGATACCGGGACACTTTAACTATGGCTACACCTTC	CASSGIPGHFNYGYTF
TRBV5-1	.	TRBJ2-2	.	TGCGCCAGCAGCCCCGGGACGGACTTAGCCGGGGAGCTGTTTTTT	CASSPGTDLAGELFF
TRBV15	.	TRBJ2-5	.	TGTGCCACCAGCAGAGATCAGGGAAGGGGGGAGACCCAGTACTTC	CATSRDQGRGETQYF
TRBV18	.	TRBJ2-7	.	TGTGCCAGCTCACCACGGGGGAATCTCTACGAGCAGTACTTC	CASSPRGNLYEQYF
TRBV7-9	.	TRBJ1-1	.	TGTGCCAGCACCCAAAACGGGGGAATGAACACTGAAGCTTTCTTT	CASTQNGGMNTEAFF
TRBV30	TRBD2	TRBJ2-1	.	TGTGCCTGGGCCCGAAGCAGGACTAGCGGGGCCGTATACAATGAGCAGTTCTTC	CAWARSRTSGAVYNEQFF
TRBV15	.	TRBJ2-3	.	TGTGCCACCAACCGGGACTTCACAGATACGCAGTATTTT	CATNRDFTDTQYF
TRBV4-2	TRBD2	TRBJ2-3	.	TGTGCCAGCAGCCAAGAGGAGAGACTAGCGTCAGATACGCAGTATTTT	CASSQEERLASDTQYF
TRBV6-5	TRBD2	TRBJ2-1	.	TGTGCCAGCAGCCTAGCGGGGGTAGAGTTCTTC	CASSLAGVEFF
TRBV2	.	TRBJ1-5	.	TGTGCCAGCAGTGGACAGTTGGAGCAGCCCCAGCATTTT	CASSGQLEQPQHF
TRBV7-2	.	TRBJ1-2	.	TGTGCCAGCAGCCCCACAGGCCCTAACTATGGCTACACCTTC	CASSPTGPNYGYTF
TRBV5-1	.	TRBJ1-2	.	TGCGCCAGCAGCTTAGATAATCTACAAGGCAACTATGGCTACACCTTC	CASSLDNLQGNYGYTF
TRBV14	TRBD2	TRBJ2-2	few	TGTGCCAGCAGCCAAGGACTAGCGGAATTTAAAACCGGGGAGCTGTTTTTT	CASSQGLAEFKTGELFF
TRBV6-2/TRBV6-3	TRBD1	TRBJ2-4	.	TGTGCCAGCAGTCGCCGGGACAGGGGGCTAGCCAAAAACATTCAGTACTTC	CASSRRDRGLAKNIQYF
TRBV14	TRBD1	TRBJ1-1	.	TGTGCCAGCAGCCAACGACAGGGGGTGGAGGGAGCTTTCTTT	CASSQRQGVEGAFF
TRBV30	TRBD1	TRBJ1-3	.	TGTGCCTGGGGGCCGGGACAGGTTTCTGGAAACACCATATATTTT	CAWGPGQVSGNTIYF
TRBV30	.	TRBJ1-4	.	TGTGCCTGGAGTGTACTGAGGCTGGGGGGGACTAATGAAAAACTGTTTTTT	CAWSVLRLGGTNEKLFF
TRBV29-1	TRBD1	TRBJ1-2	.	TGCAGCGGTACAGGGGGAGGGAACTATGGCTACACCTTC	CSGTGGGNYGYTF
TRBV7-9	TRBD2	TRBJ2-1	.	TGTGCCAGCAGCCCGAGGACTAGCGGACTGTACAATGAGCAGTTCTTC	CASSPRTSGLYNEQFF
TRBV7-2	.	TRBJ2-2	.	TGTGCCAGCACCCTCCGGGGAACGAACACCGGGGAGCTGTTTTTT	CASTLRGTNTGELFF
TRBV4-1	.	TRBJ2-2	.	TGCGCCAGCAGCCCGCAACCGGGGGTCACCGGGGAGCTGTTTTTT	CASSPQPGVTGELFF
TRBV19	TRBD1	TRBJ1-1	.	TGTGCCACATACAGGGGCACTGAAGCTTTCTTT	CATYRGTEAFF
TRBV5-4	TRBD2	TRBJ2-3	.	TGTGCCAGCAGCTTGTTTTTAGCGGGAGGTTCAAGAGATACGCAGTATTTT	CASSLFLAGGSRDTQYF
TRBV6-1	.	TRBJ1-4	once	TGTGCCAGCAGTGAAAACCGGGCCACTAATGAAAAACTGTTTTTT	CASSENRATNEKLFF
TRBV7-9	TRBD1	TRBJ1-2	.	TGTGCCAGCAGCTCGCCGGGACAGGGCCTTTTTGGCTACACCTTC	CASSSPGQGLFGYTF
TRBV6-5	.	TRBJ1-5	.	TGTGCCAGCAGGACAGGAGGGGGAAGACAGCCCCAGCATTTT	CASRTGGGRQPQHF
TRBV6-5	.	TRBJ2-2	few	TGTGCCAGCAGCCCCGAGTACGGGTCCGGGGAGCTGTTTTTT	CASSPEYGSGELFF
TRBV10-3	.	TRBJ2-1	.	TGTGCCATCAGCGACTTTTCCGGGGCCGCTTGGAACAATGAGCAGTTCTTC	CAISDFSGAAWNNEQFF
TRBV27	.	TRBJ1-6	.	TGTGCCAGCAGTTTACAGGGGCGGACCTATAATTCACCCCTCCACTTT	CASSLQGRTYNSPLHF
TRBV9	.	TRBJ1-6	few	TGTGCCAGCAGCGTAGATCCGGTCCCAACTATATATTCACCCCTCCACTTT	CASSVDPVPTIYSPLHF
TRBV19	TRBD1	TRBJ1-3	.	TGTGCCAGTAACTACAGGGGAGGAGACACCATATATTTT	CASNYRGGDTIYF
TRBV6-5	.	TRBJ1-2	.	TGTGCCAGCAGACCACGGACAGCCGGCTATGGCTACACCTTC	CASRPRTAGYGYTF
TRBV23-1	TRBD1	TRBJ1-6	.	TGCGCCATCGGGGGACAGGGGGCCAATTCACCCCTCCACTTT	CAIGGQGANSPLHF
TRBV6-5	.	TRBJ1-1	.	TGTGCCAGCAGCCGGGGGGGGGCCACTGAAGCTTTCTTT	CASSRGGATEAFF